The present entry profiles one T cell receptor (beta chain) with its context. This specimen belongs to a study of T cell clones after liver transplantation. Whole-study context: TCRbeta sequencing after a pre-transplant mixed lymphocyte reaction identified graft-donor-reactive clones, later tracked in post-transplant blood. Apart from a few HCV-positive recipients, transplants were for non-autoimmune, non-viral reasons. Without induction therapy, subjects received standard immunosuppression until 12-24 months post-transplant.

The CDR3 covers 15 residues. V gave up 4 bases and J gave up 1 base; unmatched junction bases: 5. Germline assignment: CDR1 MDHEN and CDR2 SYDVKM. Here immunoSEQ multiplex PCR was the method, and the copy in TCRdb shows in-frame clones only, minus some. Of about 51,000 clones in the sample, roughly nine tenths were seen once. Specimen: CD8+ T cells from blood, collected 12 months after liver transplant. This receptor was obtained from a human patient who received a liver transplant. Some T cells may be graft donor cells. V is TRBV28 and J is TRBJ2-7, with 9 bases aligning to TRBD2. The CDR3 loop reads CASSSLAGGSYEQYF. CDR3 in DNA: TGTGCCAGCAGTTCACTAGCGGGTGGGTCCTACGAGCAGTACTTC.